What follows is one T cell receptor (beta chain) and its context. This entry comes from a study of blood T cell repertoires in COVID-19. Study-wide context: Whether acute or convalescent, the COVID-19 samples came from the United States, Italy and Spain. Sources were T cells, B-cell-depleted T cells, or PBMCs; the material itself was cDNA or gDNA.

Original processing methods: Amplification of reference gene primers was used by the study to estimate nucleated cell counts. Sequencing was performed with immunoSEQ multiplex PCR; in TCRdb, only in-frame clones are kept and a portion is missing. Clone size and the V and J calls come from that table; the DNA yielded D and trimming. The data contain over 50,000 clones, approximately 88% of them singletons. The length of the CDR3 is 12 residues. Per the germline V gene, CDR1 is MNHEY and CDR2 is SVGEGT. Between the trimmed V and J ends, which lost 6 bases and 6 bases, there was a span of 9 bases. This sequence was found in a human donor in a cohort sampled during active COVID-19. The rearrangement joins TRBV6-2 or TRBV6-3 to TRBJ1-5, with D perhaps matching TRBD1 (6 bases). Specimen: peripheral blood. CDR3 in amino acids: CASSSGAQPQHF. CDR3 in DNA: TGTGCCAGCAGCTCAGGGGCTCAGCCCCAGCATTTT.